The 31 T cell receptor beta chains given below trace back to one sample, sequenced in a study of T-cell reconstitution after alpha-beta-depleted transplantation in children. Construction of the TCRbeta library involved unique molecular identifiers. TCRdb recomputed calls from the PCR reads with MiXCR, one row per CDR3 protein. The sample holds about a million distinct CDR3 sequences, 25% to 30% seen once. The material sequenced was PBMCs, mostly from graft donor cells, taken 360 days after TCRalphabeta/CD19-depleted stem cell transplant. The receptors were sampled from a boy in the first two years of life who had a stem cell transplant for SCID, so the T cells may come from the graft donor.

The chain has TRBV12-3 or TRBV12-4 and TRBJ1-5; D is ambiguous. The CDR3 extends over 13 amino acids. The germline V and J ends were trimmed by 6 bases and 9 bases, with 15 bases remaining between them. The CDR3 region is CASSLLEGSPQHF. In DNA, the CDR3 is TGTGCCAGCAGCCTCCTGGAAGGTTCGCCCCAGCATTTT.

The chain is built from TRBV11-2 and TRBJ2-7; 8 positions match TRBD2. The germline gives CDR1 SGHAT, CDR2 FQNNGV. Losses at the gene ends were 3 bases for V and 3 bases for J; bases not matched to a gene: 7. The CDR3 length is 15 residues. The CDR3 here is CASSFGSGGNYEQYF. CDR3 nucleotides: TGTGCCAGCAGCTTTGGGAGCGGGGGTAACTACGAGCAGTACTTC.

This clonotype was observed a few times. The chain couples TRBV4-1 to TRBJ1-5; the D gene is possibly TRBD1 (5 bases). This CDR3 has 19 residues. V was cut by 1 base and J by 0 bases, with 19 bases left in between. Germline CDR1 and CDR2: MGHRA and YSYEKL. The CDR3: CASSQGWDPGIYSNQPQHF. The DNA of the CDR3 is TGCGCCAGCAGCCAAGGGTGGGACCCGGGCATTTATAGCAATCAGCCCCAGCATTTT.

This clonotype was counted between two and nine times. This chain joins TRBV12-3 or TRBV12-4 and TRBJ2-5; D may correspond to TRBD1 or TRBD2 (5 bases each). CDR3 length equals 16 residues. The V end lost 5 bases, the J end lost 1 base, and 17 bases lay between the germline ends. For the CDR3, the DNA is TGTGCCAGCAGTCTCTTCCGGGACCCCGGCCAAGAGACCCAGTACTTC. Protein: CASSLFRDPGQETQYF.

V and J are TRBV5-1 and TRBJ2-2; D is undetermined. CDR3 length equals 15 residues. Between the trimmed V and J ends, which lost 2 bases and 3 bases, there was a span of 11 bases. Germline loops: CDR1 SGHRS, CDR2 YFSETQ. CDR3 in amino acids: CASSFGPVDTGELFF. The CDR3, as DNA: TGCGCCAGCAGCTTTGGTCCGGTGGACACCGGGGAGCTGTTTTTT. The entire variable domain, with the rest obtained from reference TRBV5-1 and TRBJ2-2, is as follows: KAGVTQTPRYLIKTRGQQVTLSCSPISGHRSVSWYQQTPGQGLQFLFEYFSETQRNKGNFPGRFSGRQFSNSRSEMNVSTLELGDSALYLCASSFGPVDTGELFFGEGSRLTVL.

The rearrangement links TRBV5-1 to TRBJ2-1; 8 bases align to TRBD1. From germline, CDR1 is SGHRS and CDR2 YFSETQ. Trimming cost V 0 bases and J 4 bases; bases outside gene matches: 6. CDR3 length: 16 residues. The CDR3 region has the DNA TGCGCCAGCAGCTTGGGGACAGGGCGAGGATACAATGAGCAGTTCTTC. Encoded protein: CASSLGTGRGYNEQFF.

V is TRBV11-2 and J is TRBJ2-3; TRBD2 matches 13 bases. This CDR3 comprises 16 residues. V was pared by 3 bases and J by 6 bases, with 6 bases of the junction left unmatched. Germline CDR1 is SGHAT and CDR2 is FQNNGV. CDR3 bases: TGTGCCAGCAGCTTGACTAGCGGGGGGTTAGCGGATACGCAGTATTTT. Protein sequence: CASSLTSGGLADTQYF.

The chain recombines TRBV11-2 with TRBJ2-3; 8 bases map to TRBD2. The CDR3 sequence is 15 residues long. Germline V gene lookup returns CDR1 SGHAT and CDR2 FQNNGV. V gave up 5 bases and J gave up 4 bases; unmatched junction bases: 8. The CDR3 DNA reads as TGTGCCAGCAGCCAGGGACTAGGCGTGGCAGATACGCAGTATTTT. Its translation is CASSQGLGVADTQYF. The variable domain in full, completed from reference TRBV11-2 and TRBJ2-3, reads EAGVAQSPRYKIIEKRQSVAFWCNPISGHATLYWYQQILGQGPKLLIQFQNNGVVDDSQLPKDRFSAERLKGVDSTLKIQPAKLEDSAVYLCASSQGLGVADTQYFGPGTRLTVL.

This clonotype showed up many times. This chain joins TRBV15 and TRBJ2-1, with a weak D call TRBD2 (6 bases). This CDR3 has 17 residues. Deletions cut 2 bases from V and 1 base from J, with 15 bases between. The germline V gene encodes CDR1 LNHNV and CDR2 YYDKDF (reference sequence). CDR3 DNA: TGTGCCACCAGCAGACCCAGGGCGGGAACGTCCTACAATGAGCAGTTCTTC. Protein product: CATSRPRAGTSYNEQFF.

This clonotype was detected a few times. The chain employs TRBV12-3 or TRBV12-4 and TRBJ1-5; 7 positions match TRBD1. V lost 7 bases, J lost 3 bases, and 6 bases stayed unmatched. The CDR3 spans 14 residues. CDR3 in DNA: TGTGCCAGCAAGTCAGGGGGGTCCAATCAGCCCCAGCATTTT. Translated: CASKSGGSNQPQHF.

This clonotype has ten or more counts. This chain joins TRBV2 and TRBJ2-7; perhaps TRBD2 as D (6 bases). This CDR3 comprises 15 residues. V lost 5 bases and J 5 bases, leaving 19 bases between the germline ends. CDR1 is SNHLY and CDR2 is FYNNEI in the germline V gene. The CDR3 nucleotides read TGTGCCAGCAGTATAGGGACTTTCTACCCCCACGAGCAGTACTTC. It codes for CASSIGTFYPHEQYF.

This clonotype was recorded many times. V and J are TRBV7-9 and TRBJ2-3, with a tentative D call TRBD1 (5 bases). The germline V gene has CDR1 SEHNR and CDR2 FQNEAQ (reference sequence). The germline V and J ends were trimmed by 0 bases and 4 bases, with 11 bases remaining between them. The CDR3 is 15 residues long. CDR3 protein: CASSLATQGSDTQYF. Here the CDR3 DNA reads TGTGCCAGCAGCTTAGCAACGCAGGGATCAGATACGCAGTATTTT.

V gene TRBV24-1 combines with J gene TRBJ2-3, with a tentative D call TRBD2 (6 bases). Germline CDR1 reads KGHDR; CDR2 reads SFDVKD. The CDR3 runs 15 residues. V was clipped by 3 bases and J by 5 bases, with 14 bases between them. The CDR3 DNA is TGTGCCACCAGTGATCCGGGAGCCGACCGAGATACGCAGTATTTT. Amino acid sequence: CATSDPGADRDTQYF.

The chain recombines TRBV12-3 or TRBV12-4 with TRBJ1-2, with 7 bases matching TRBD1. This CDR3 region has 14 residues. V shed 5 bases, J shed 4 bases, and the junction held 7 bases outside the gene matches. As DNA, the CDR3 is TGTGCCAGCAGTCCTGAGGGGGCCCTCTATGGCTACACCTTC. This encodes CASSPEGALYGYTF.

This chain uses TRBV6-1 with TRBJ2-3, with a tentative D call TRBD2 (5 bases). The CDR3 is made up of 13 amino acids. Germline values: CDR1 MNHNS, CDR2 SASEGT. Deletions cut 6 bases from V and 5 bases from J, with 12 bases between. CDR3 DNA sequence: TGTGCCAGCAGGGAGCTAGCAAGAGATACGCAGTATTTT. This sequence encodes CASRELARDTQYF.

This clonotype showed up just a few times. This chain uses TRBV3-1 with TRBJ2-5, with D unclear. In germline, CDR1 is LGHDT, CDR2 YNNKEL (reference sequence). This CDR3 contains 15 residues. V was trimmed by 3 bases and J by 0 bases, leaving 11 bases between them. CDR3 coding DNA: TGTGCCAGCAGCCAGGATGATCCAAACCAAGAGACCCAGTACTTC. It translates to CASSQDDPNQETQYF.

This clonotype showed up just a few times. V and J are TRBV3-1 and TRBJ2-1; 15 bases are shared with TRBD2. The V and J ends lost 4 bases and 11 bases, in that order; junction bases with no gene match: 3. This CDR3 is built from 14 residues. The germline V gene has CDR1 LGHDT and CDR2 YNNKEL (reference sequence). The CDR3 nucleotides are TGTGCCAGCAGCCGGACTAGCGGGGGGGTTCAGCAGTTCTTC. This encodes CASSRTSGGVQQFF.

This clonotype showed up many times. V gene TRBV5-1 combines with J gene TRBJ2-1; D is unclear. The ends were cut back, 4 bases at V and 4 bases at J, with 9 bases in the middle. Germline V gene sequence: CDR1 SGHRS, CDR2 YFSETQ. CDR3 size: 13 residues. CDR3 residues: CASSLGTYNEQFF. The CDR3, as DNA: TGCGCCAGCAGCCTTGGCACTTACAATGAGCAGTTCTTC.

The CDR3: CSAGLAGPQHF. The CDR3 coding sequence is TGCAGTGCTGGGCTGGCAGGGCCCCAGCATTTT. The genes are TRBV20-1 and TRBJ1-5, with D uncertain. The CDR3 sequence is 11 residues long. Deletions cut 5 bases from V and 9 bases from J, with 11 bases between. Germline V CDR1 and CDR2: DFQATT, SNEGSKA (reference sequence).

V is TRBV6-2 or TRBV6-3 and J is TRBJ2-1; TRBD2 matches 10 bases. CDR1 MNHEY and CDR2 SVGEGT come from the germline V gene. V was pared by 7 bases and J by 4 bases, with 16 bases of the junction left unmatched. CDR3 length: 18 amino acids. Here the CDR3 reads CASKRDELAGDPYNEQFF. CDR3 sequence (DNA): TGTGCCAGCAAACGGGATGAGCTAGCGGGGGACCCTTACAATGAGCAGTTCTTC.

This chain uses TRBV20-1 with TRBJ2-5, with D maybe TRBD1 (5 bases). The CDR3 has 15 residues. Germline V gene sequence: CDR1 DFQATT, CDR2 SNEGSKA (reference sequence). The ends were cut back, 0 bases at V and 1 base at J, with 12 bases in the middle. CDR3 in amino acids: CSARDYGRAQETQYF. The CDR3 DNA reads TGCAGTGCTAGAGATTACGGCAGGGCCCAAGAGACCCAGTACTTC.

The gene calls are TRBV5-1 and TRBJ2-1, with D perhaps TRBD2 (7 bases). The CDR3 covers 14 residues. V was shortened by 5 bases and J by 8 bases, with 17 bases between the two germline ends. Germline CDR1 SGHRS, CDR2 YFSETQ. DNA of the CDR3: TGCGCCAGCAGGGAGGGGGGGCTACTCGATGAGCAGTTCTTC. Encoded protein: CASREGGLLDEQFF.

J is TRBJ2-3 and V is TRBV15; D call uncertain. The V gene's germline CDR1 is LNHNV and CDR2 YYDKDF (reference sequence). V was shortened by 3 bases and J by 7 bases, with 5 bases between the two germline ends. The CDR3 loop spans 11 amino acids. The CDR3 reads CATSRGNTQYF. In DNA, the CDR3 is TGTGCCACCAGCAGGGGCAATACGCAGTATTTT.

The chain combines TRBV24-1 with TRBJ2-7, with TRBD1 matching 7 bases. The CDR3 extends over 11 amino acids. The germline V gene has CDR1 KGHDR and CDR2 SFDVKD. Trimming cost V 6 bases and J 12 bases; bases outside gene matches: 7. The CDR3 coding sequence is TGTGCCACCAGTACCGACAGGGAAGTGTACTTC. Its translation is CATSTDREVYF.

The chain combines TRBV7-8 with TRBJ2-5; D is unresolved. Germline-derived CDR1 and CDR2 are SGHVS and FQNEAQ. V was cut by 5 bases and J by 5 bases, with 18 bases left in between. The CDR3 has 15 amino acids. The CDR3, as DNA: TGTGCCAGCAGCAAACGGAATAGGGATCTGGAGACCCAGTACTTC. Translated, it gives CASSKRNRDLETQYF.

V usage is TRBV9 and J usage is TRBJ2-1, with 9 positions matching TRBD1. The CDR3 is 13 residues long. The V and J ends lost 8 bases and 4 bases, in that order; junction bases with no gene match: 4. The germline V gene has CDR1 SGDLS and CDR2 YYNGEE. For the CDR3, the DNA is TGTGCCAGAGGGACAGGGTTTTACAATGAGCAGTTCTTC. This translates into CARGTGFYNEQFF.

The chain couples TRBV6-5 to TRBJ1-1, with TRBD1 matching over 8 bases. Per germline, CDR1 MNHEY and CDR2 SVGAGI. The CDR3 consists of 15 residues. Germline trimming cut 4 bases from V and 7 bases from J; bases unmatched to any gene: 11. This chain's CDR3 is CASSSVAGTGGEAFF. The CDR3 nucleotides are TGTGCCAGCAGTTCTGTAGCCGGGACAGGAGGTGAAGCTTTCTTT.

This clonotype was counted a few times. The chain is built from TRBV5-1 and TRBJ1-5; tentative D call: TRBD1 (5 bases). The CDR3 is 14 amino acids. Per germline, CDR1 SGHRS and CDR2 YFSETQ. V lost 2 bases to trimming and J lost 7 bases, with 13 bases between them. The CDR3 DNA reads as TGCGCCAGCAGCTTCAGGGTGATGAGGCAGCCCCAGCATTTT. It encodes CASSFRVMRQPQHF.

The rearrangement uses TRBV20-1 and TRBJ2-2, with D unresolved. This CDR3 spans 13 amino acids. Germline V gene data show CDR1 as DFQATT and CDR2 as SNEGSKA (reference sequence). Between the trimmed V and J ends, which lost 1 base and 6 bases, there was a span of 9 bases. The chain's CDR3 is CSARGPAPGELFF. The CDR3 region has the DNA TGCAGTGCTAGAGGTCCAGCTCCCGGGGAGCTGTTTTTT.

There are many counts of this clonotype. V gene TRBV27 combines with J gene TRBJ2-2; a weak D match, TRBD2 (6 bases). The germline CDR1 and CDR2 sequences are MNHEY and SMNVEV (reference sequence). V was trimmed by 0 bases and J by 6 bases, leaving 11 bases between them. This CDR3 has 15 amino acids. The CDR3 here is CASSLSKLASGELFF. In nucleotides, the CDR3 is TGTGCCAGCAGTTTATCGAAACTAGCTTCCGGGGAGCTGTTTTTT.

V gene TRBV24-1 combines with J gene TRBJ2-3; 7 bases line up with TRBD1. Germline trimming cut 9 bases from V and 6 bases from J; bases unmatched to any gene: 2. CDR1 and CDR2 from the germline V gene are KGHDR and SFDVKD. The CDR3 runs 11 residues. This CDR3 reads CATQQGDTQYF. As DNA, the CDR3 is TGTGCCACCCAACAGGGGGATACGCAGTATTTT.